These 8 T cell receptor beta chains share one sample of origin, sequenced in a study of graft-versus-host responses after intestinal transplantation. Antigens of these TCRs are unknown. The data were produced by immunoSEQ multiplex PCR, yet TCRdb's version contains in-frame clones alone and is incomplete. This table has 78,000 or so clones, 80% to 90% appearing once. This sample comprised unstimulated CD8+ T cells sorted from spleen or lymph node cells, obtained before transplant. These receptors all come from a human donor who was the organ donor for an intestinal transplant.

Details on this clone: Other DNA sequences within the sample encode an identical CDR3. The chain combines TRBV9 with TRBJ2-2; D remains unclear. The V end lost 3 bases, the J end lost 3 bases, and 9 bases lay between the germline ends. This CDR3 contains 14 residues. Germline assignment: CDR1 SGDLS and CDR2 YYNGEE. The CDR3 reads CASSERSYTGELFF. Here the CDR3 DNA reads TGTGCCAGCAGCGAGAGGTCTTACACCGGGGAGCTGTTTTTT.

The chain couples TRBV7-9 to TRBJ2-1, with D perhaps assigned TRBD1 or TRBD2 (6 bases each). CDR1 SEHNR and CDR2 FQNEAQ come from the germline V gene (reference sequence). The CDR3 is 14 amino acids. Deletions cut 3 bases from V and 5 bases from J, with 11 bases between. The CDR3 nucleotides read TGTGCCAGCAGCTTGGGGGGCAGGGACAATGAGCAGTTCTTC. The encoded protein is CASSLGGRDNEQFF.

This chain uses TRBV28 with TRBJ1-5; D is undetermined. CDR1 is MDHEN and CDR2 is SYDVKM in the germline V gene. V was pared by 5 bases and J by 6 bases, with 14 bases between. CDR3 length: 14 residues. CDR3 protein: CASSATPRGQPQHF. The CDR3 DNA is TGTGCCAGCAGTGCGACCCCCCGTGGTCAGCCCCAGCATTTT.

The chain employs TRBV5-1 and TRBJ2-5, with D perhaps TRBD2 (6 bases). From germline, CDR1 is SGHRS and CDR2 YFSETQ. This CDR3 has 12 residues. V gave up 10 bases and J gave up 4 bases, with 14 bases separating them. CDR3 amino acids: CAGTRGGETQYF. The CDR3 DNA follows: TGCGCCGGCACCCGGGGAGGAGAGACCCAGTACTTC.

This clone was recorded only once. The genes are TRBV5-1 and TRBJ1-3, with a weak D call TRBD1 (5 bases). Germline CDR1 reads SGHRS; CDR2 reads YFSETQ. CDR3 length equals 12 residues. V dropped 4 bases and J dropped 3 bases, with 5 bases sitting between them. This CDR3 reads CASSRGGNTIYF. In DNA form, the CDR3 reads TGCGCCAGCAGCAGGGGTGGAAACACCATATATTTT.

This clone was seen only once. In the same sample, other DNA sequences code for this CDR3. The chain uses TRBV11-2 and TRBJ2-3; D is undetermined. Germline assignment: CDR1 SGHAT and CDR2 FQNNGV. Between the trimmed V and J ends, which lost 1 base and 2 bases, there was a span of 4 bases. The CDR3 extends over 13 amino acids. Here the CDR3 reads CASSLGSTDTQYF. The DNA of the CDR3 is TGTGCCAGCAGCTTAGGGTCCACAGATACGCAGTATTTT.

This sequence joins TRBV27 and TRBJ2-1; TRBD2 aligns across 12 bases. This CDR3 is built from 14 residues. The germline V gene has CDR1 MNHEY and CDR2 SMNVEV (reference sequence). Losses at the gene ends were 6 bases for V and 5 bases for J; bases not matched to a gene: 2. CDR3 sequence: CASRLAGGHNEQFF. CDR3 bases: TGTGCCAGCAGACTAGCGGGGGGACACAATGAGCAGTTCTTC.

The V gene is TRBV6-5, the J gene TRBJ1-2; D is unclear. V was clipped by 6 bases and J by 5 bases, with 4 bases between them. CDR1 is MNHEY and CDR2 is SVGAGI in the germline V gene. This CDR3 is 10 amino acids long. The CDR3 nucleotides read TGTGCCAGCAGCCTATATGGCTACACCTTC. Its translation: CASSLYGYTF.